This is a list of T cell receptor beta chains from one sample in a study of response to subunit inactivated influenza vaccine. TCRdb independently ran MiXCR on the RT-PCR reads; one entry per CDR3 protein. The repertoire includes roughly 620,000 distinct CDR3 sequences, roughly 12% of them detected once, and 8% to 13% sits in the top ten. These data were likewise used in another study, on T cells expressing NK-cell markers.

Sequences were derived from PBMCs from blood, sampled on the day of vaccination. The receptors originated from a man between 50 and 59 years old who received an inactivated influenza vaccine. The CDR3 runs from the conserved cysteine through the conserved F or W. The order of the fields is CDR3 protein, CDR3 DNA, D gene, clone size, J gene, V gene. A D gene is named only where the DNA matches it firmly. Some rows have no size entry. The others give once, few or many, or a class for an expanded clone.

CASSFRLGGYGYTF,TGTGCCAGCAGCTTCCGCCTTGGGGGATATGGCTACACCTTC,-,-,TRBJ1-2,TRBV7-2
CASSFGRYYNEQFF,TGCGCCAGCAGCTTTGGAAGGTACTACAATGAGCAGTTCTTC,-,few,TRBJ2-1,TRBV5-1
CASSFDGRRAQHF,TGTGCCAGCAGTTTTGACGGCCGGAGGGCCCAGCATTTT,-,few,TRBJ1-5,TRBV12-3/TRBV12-4
CSARDLGGEWGEKLFF,TGCAGTGCTAGAGATCTTGGGGGGGAATGGGGAGAAAAACTGTTTTTT,-,-,TRBJ1-4,TRBV20-1
CASSLIAPGGSYNEQFF,TGTGCCAGCAGCTTAATTGCCCCGGGTGGGTCCTACAATGAGCAGTTCTTC,-,few,TRBJ2-1,TRBV11-2
CASSQGDLATGELFF,TGCGCCAGCAGCCAAGGGGACCTTGCCACCGGGGAGCTGTTTTTT,-,-,TRBJ2-2,TRBV4-1
CASSPRRGYTEAFF,TGTGCCAGCTCACCACGGAGGGGCTACACTGAAGCTTTCTTT,-,-,TRBJ1-1,TRBV18
CASSLVRWQYF,TGTGCCAGCAGCTTAGTCCGTTGGCAGTATTTT,-,-,TRBJ2-3,TRBV7-8
CASSELVSRYTDTQYF,TGTGCCAGCAGTGAATTGGTTAGCCGATACACAGATACGCAGTATTTT,-,-,TRBJ2-3,TRBV25-1
CASSVDRVHYGYTF,TGCGCCAGCAGCGTCGACAGGGTTCACTATGGCTACACCTTC,TRBD1,many,TRBJ1-2,TRBV5-1
CASSYSRTGKTTGNTIYF,TGTGCCAGCAGTTACTCGAGGACAGGGAAGACAACTGGAAACACCATATATTTT,TRBD1,-,TRBJ1-3,TRBV6-5
CATSTGVLATDTQYF,TGTGCCACCAGTACGGGGGTCCTTGCCACAGATACGCAGTATTTT,-,-,TRBJ2-3,TRBV24-1
CASSLFWGTTNEKLFF,TGTGCCAGCAGTTTATTTTGGGGTACAACTAATGAAAAACTGTTTTTT,-,few,TRBJ1-4,TRBV27
CATSPGQGGFLNTGELFF,TGTGCCACCAGCCCGGGACAGGGTGGTTTTTTAAACACCGGGGAGCTGTTTTTT,TRBD1,-,TRBJ2-2,TRBV15
CASSPTGLGGELFF,TGTGCCAGCAGTCCTACAGGGTTGGGCGGGGAGCTGTTTTTT,-,-,TRBJ2-2,TRBV28
CASSRSGQQETQYF,TGTGCCAGCAGCCGTAGCGGGCAGCAAGAGACCCAGTACTTC,TRBD2,-,TRBJ2-5,TRBV6-1
CASSQTGSNYNEQFF,TGTGCCAGCAGCCAAACAGGGTCGAACTACAATGAGCAGTTCTTC,-,-,TRBJ2-1,TRBV4-2
CASSVRQGSGELFF,TGCGCCAGCAGCGTCCGACAGGGGTCCGGGGAGCTGTTTTTT,TRBD1,few,TRBJ2-2,TRBV5-1
CASSFRTGTTGELFF,TGCGCCAGCAGCTTTAGAACAGGCACCACCGGGGAGCTGTTTTTT,-,few,TRBJ2-2,TRBV5-1
CASSPGGSPYEQYF,TGTGCCAGCTCACCCGGCGGGAGCCCCTACGAGCAGTACTTC,TRBD2,few,TRBJ2-7,TRBV18
CASSLSPGRNTDTQYF,TGTGCCAGCAGTTTAAGCCCGGGGCGGAACACAGATACGCAGTATTTT,-,-,TRBJ2-3,TRBV12-3/TRBV12-4
CAWKRLPLYGYTF,TGTGCCTGGAAGCGACTCCCACTCTATGGCTACACCTTC,-,-,TRBJ1-2,TRBV30
CASSTQPGTQYF,TGTGCCAGCAGCACGCAACCAGGGACGCAGTATTTT,-,many,TRBJ2-3,TRBV7-9
CASSFSREQSGEQYF,TGTGCCAGCAGCTTTTCTAGAGAACAATCGGGGGAGCAGTACTTC,-,-,TRBJ2-7,TRBV5-5
CASSSGTATDTQYF,TGCGCCAGCAGCAGCGGGACAGCCACAGATACGCAGTATTTT,-,many,TRBJ2-3,TRBV5-1